These 13 T cell receptor beta chains originate from one sample sequenced in a study of post-analysis software for immune sequencing data. These TCRs are of unknown antigen specificity. General study findings and limits: Higher frequency in patients than in controls was seen for a handful of TRBV segments, with TRBV5-6, TRBV5-1 and TRBV20-1 among them.

Prepared libraries of TCR beta cDNA carried unique molecular identifiers. MiXCR, run by TCRdb on the PCR reads, gives a single entry per CDR3 protein. The data show 750,000 to 950,000 distinct CDR3 sequences, about 50% seen once. The specimen was blood. These receptors were obtained from a girl between 5 and 17 years old with multiple sclerosis.

This chain uses TRBV5-1 with TRBJ2-5; 9 nucleotides match TRBD1. CDR3 length equals 16 residues. The trim removed 3 bases at V and 4 bases at J, leaving 10 bases unmatched. Germline loops: CDR1 SGHRS, CDR2 YFSETQ. CDR3 residues: CASSWPGQGMVETQYF. CDR3 coding DNA: TGCGCCAGCAGCTGGCCGGGACAGGGCATGGTAGAGACCCAGTACTTC.

The chain is built from TRBV12-3 or TRBV12-4 and TRBJ1-4, with 12 bases matching TRBD1. The V and J ends lost 5 bases and 2 bases, in that order; junction bases with no gene match: 9. The CDR3 loop spans 18 amino acids. In DNA, the CDR3 is TGTGCCAGCAGTGGGGGACAGGGGGCGTCGGCGACTAATGAAAAACTGTTTTTT. Translation: CASSGGQGASATNEKLFF.

Notes on this clonotype: This may stem from a read error, because a much larger clone lies one nucleotide away. The rearrangement uses TRBV29-1 and TRBJ1-1; D gene unclear. This CDR3 comprises 11 residues. Germline loops: CDR1 SQVTM, CDR2 ANQGSEA. V was pared by 5 bases and J by 0 bases, with 4 bases between. The CDR3 sequence: CSVWVNTEAFF. The CDR3 DNA is TGCAGCGTTTGGGTGAACACTGAAGCTTTCTTT.

The J gene is TRBJ2-5, the V gene TRBV27, with 7 bases lining up with TRBD1. Trimming cost V 6 bases and J 0 bases; bases outside gene matches: 7. The CDR3 covers 15 residues. CDR1 and CDR2 (germline): MNHEY, SMNVEV (reference sequence). The CDR3 DNA is TGTGCCAGCAGCATCAACAGGGGCTACCAAGAGACCCAGTACTTC. Translation: CASSINRGYQETQYF.

The V gene is TRBV7-3, the J gene TRBJ1-1; TRBD1 is a possible D gene (6 bases). Germline V gene lookup returns CDR1 SGHTA and CDR2 FQGTGA. The ends were cut back, 1 base at V and 1 base at J, with 19 bases in the middle. This CDR3 is 18 amino acids long. The CDR3 sequence: CASSLITRLQGPNTEAFF. The CDR3 nucleotides read TGTGCCAGCAGCTTAATAACGAGGTTGCAGGGGCCGAACACTGAAGCTTTCTTT.

This clonotype has a handful of counts. The chain is built from TRBV15 and TRBJ2-1; tentatively, D is TRBD2 (6 bases). This CDR3 contains 13 residues. Germline V gene lookup returns CDR1 LNHNV and CDR2 YYDKDF (reference sequence). The V gene lost 9 bases and the J gene lost 13 bases, with 22 bases spanning the gap. The CDR3 is CATDSGLGVEQFF. The CDR3 region has the DNA TGTGCCACTGATAGCGGCCTAGGGGTGGAACAGTTCTTC.

The V call is TRBV20-1, the J call TRBJ2-1; the D is unclear. The CDR3 has 14 amino acids. Germline V gene lookup returns CDR1 DFQATT and CDR2 SNEGSKA (reference sequence). V lost 5 bases and J lost 7, with 18 bases in between. CDR3: CSAAVPSAGNEQFF. The DNA for the CDR3 is TGCAGTGCTGCCGTCCCCTCGGCCGGGAATGAGCAGTTCTTC.

The chain uses TRBV12-3 or TRBV12-4 and TRBJ2-1; TRBD2 agrees at 11 bases. The CDR3 contains 15 residues. The junction had 15 bases not matched to a gene; V was cut back by 5 bases and J by 15 bases. CDR3 amino acids: CASSPRVLAGGFPFF. The CDR3 DNA is TGTGCCAGCAGTCCCCGTGTGCTAGCGGGGGGATTCCCGTTCTTC.

The chain is built from TRBV7-2 and TRBJ2-1; D possibly corresponds to TRBD1 (6 bases). Germline CDR1 SGHTA, CDR2 FQGNSA. Trimming removed 1 base from V and 10 bases from J, with 14 bases in between. There are 14 residues in the CDR3. The CDR3 sequence: CASSLGPGVYEQFF. The CDR3 coding sequence is TGTGCCAGCAGCTTAGGGCCAGGGGTATACGAGCAGTTCTTC.

The CDR3 loop reads CASSLREGPGETQYF. In nucleotides, the CDR3 is TGTGCCAGCAGTTTGCGGGAGGGCCCTGGGGAGACCCAGTACTTC. This chain joins TRBV27 and TRBJ2-4, with TRBD2 matching over 9 bases. The J call may be mistaken, given a closer DNA end match to TRBJ2-5. This CDR3 is built from 15 residues. Germline V CDR1 and CDR2: MNHEY, SMNVEV (reference sequence).

The chain carries TRBV20-1 and TRBJ2-1, with TRBD2 identical over 13 bases. Looked up from germline, CDR1 is DFQATT and CDR2 is SNEGSKA (reference sequence). The CDR3 spans 13 residues. Trimming cost V 5 bases and J 8 bases; bases outside gene matches: 3. The CDR3 coding sequence is TGCAGTGCTTTTGGACTAGCGGGGGATGAGCAGTTCTTC. Translation: CSAFGLAGDEQFF.

The sample holds one count of this clonotype. The V call is TRBV3-1, the J call TRBJ2-5; D is uncertain. The CDR3 runs to 14 residues. From germline, CDR1 is LGHDT and CDR2 YNNKEL (reference sequence). V was cut by 1 base and J by 5 bases, with 11 bases left in between. Written as DNA, the CDR3 is TGTGCCAGCAGCCAAGGGGGATTCGTTGAGACCCAGTACTTC. Amino acid sequence: CASSQGGFVETQYF.

This clonotype has just a few counts. J is TRBJ2-1 and V is TRBV29-1; D may match TRBD1 or TRBD2 (6 bases each). This CDR3 region has 14 residues. The germline V gene encodes CDR1 SQVTM and CDR2 ANQGSEA. The V end was cut by 6 bases, the J end by 5 bases, with 17 bases between. Here the CDR3 reads CSVSAGYRDNEQFF. The CDR3 nucleotides read TGCAGCGTGAGCGCGGGGTACAGGGACAATGAGCAGTTCTTC.